The TCR beta chain under discussion was sequenced for a study of blood T cells in healthy people across ages. General study findings and limits: With age, beta diversity per million T cells declined roughly linearly, significantly by about 40.

The authors ran a second PCR of 7 to 11 cycles using a sample-barcoded 5' primer and a J-beta primer mix. TCRdb redid the calling of the 5' RACE reads with MiXCR, one entry per CDR3 protein. The sample contains approximately 2,000,000 distinct CDR3 sequences, 30% to 40% of which appear only once. This CDR3 is 16 amino acids long. The germline V gene encodes CDR1 SQVTM and CDR2 ANQGSEA. This clonotype turned up a few times. Its matching antigen is unknown. A read error may explain this, as a much larger clone is one base away. Per-sample PBMC isolation yielded at least 6.5 million cells. Material for sequencing was blood. The chain couples TRBV29-1 to TRBJ2-4; possibly TRBD1 for D (5 bases). The receptor was isolated from a human donor in good health. Written as DNA, the CDR3 is TGCGGCGTTGGAGAGACGGCAAGGGGAACCAAAAACATTCAGTACTTC. Its translation: CGVGETARGTKNIQYF.